This paragraph covers one TCR beta chain sequence. Its antigen is unidentified. Germline V lookup: CDR1 KGHSH, CDR2 LQKENI. CDR3 length: 14 amino acids. Germline trimming cut 4 bases from V and 6 bases from J; bases unmatched to any gene: 7. The data were taken from a study of cytomegalovirus exposure and HLA in healthy donors. Turning to the study itself: The same platform was used for the 100 to 150 validation repertoires and the 500 to 700 first-cohort repertoires, a later analysis reported.

Data came from immunoSEQ multiplex PCR; TCRdb stores just in-frame clones and leaves some out. The sample yields over 100,000 clones, about 88% seen once. Findings and caveats of the study: As confirmed in vitro, a few CMV-associated chains were specific for CMV antigens. Most TCR sequences showed up rarely, but some public TCRs showed up in many donors. Reports credit the classifier with highly specific, highly sensitive diagnosis of cytomegalovirus status.

This clonotype was obtained from a woman between 18 and 29 years old in good health and CMV-seronegative. Material: PBMCs. The V gene is TRBV18, the J gene TRBJ1-2; TRBD1 aligns across 8 bases. CDR3 DNA: TGTGCCAGCTCACAATCCCGCAGGGGGCATGGCTACACCTTC. Protein sequence: CASSQSRRGHGYTF.